These 20 T cell receptor beta chains were sequenced from one sample in a study of T cell repertoires in cytomegalovirus infection. TCRdb re-derived calls from the reads in MiXCR, one entry per CDR3 protein. The profile shows nearly 450,000 distinct CDR3 sequences, roughly 31% of them singletons. The sample taken for sequencing was PBMCs. The receptors shown here come from a human donor in good health (CMV status not recorded). Some clones in this sample may be carry-over from other donors' samples.

This clonotype was detected only a few times. This chain links TRBV28 with TRBJ1-1; tentative D call: TRBD1 (6 bases). The CDR3 length is 15 residues. Per germline, CDR1 MDHEN and CDR2 SYDVKM. Deletions cut 7 bases from V and 0 bases from J, with 15 bases between. CDR3 in amino acids: CASTPRGRMNTEAFF. The DNA of the CDR3 is TGTGCCAGCACGCCTAGGGGGAGGATGAACACTGAAGCTTTCTTT. The full variable domain, in which reference TRBV28 and TRBJ1-1 provide the parts outside the CDR3, is DVKVTQSSRYLVKRTGEKVFLECVQDMDHENMFWYRQDPGLGLRLIYFSYDVKMKEKGDIPEGYSVSREKKERFSLILESASTNQTSMYLCASTPRGRMNTEAFFGQGTRLTVV.

The sample holds a few counts of this clonotype. The V and J genes are TRBV6-1 and TRBJ2-5, with 12 bases aligning to TRBD2. Germline V gene lookup returns CDR1 MNHNS and CDR2 SASEGT. J was trimmed by 5 bases and V by 5 bases; bases with no gene match: 12. The CDR3 length is 17 residues. CDR3 DNA: TGTGCCAGCAGTTCCAACCCTAGCGGGGGGGCCGGGGAGACCCAGTACTTC. Its translation: CASSSNPSGGAGETQYF.

The chain employs TRBV6-6 and TRBJ2-4, with D perhaps matching TRBD1 or TRBD2 (5 bases each). The CDR3 extends over 15 amino acids. Germline lookup yields CDR1 MNHNY and CDR2 SVGAGI (reference sequence). Trimming left V 0 bases short and J 1 base short, with 7 bases between. As DNA, the CDR3 is TGTGCCAGCAGTTACTCGGGGGATGCCAAAAACATTCAGTACTTC. Amino acids: CASSYSGDAKNIQYF.

The chain uses TRBV19 and TRBJ2-5; 8 bases map to TRBD1. This CDR3 has 17 residues. J was trimmed by 4 bases and V by 5 bases; bases with no gene match: 15. Looked up from germline, CDR1 is LNHDA and CDR2 is SQIVND (reference sequence). CDR3 region: CASSPWLDRGSGETQYF. CDR3 coding DNA: TGTGCCAGTAGTCCATGGCTCGACAGGGGATCCGGAGAGACCCAGTACTTC.

The chain carries TRBV6-2 or TRBV6-3 and TRBJ2-2; no firm D call. Germline lookup yields CDR1 MNHEY and CDR2 SVGEGT. The CDR3 sequence is 19 residues long. V dropped 8 bases and J dropped 1 base, with 26 bases sitting between them. The CDR3: CASREITGFHYGNTGELFF. Here the CDR3 DNA reads TGTGCCAGCCGCGAAATTACCGGGTTCCATTACGGGAACACCGGGGAGCTGTTTTTT.

V is TRBV2 and J is TRBJ2-7, with a tentative D call TRBD2 (6 bases). V lost 0 bases and J 1 base, leaving 16 bases between the germline ends. Germline CDR1 and CDR2: SNHLY and FYNNEI. The CDR3 is 17 amino acids. CDR3 protein: CASSEARRARKSYEQYF. CDR3 DNA: TGTGCCAGCAGTGAAGCTAGGAGGGCCAGAAAATCCTACGAGCAGTACTTC.

In this sample, this clonotype turned up many times. The J gene is TRBJ1-2, the V gene TRBV12-3 or TRBV12-4; D unclear. The V gene lost 4 bases and the J gene lost 6 bases, with 15 bases spanning the gap. The CDR3 consists of 14 residues. DNA of the CDR3: TGTGCCAGCAGTTACCTGGCGGTCGTGGATGGCTACACCTTC. As protein: CASSYLAVVDGYTF.

This clonotype was observed a handful of times. The rearrangement uses TRBV6-2 or TRBV6-3 and TRBJ1-4, with D unclear. This CDR3 has 14 amino acids. From germline, CDR1 is MNHEY and CDR2 SVGEGT. V lost 5 bases and J lost 11, with 18 bases in between. The CDR3 nucleotides are TGTGCCAGCAGTACCGGGATGCAGGTCGGGAAACTGTTTTTT. Protein: CASSTGMQVGKLFF.

With respect to this clonotype: The CDR3 does not close with the conserved phenylalanine or tryptophan, likely indicating a read error. The CDR3 nucleotides are TGTGCCTGGGGGGCCGGGACAGCAACATACGAGCAGTACTTA. Protein product: CAWGAGTATYEQYL. V is TRBV30 and J is TRBJ2-7; 7 bases match TRBD1. Germline trimming cut 5 bases from V and 4 bases from J; bases unmatched to any gene: 11. The germline CDR1 and CDR2 sequences are GTSNPN and SVGIG (reference sequence). The CDR3 has 14 residues.

This chain uses TRBV6-1 with TRBJ1-2; tentative D call: TRBD1 (5 bases). Germline V gene data show CDR1 as MNHNS and CDR2 as SASEGT. Trimming took off 5 bases at V and 6 bases at J, with 16 bases between the two ends. The CDR3 loop spans 14 amino acids. CDR3 in amino acids: CASSSSWQGNGYTF. As DNA, the CDR3 is TGTGCCAGCAGTTCGAGTTGGCAGGGAAATGGCTACACCTTC.

This clonotype came up once. The rearrangement uses TRBV10-3 and TRBJ2-2; possible D gene TRBD2, 6 bases. In germline, CDR1 is ENHRY, CDR2 SYGVKD. This CDR3 is built from 15 residues. Trimming stripped 9 bases from V and 0 bases from J, with 14 bases between. CDR3 in amino acids: CAITPGLSNTGELFF. CDR3 in DNA: TGTGCCATTACTCCGGGACTCTCGAACACCGGGGAGCTGTTTTTT.

The chain carries TRBV28 and TRBJ2-7; D gene unclear. Deletions cut 4 bases from V and 3 bases from J, with 10 bases between. The CDR3 has 13 residues. The germline V gene encodes CDR1 MDHEN and CDR2 SYDVKM. The DNA for the CDR3 is TGTGCCAGCAGTTGGGGTATGGGCTACGAGCAGTACTTC. Its protein is CASSWGMGYEQYF.

As regards this clonotype: The conserved phenylalanine or tryptophan normally closing the CDR3 is absent here, so this likely arose from a read error. It is unclear where the CDR3 begins or ends on the DNA, so no DNA is shown, and the CDR3 is as TCRdb lists it. This chain joins TRBV12-3 or TRBV12-4 and TRBJ2-1. The CDR3 has 11 residues if both end residues are counted. CDR3 residues: CASSFGDEHFC.

J is TRBJ1-2 and V is TRBV2; 9 positions agree with TRBD1. J gave up 6 bases and V 2 bases, and 4 bases lay outside the gene matches. This CDR3 is built from 14 residues. From germline, CDR1 is SNHLY and CDR2 FYNNEI. The CDR3 loop is CASSERDRVDGYTF. The CDR3 coding sequence is TGTGCCAGCAGTGAAAGGGACAGGGTCGATGGCTACACCTTC.

This clonotype was detected many times. This chain joins TRBV7-2 and TRBJ2-3; D ambiguous. The CDR3 runs to 15 residues. The V gene's germline CDR1 is SGHTA and CDR2 FQGNSA. With 2 bases removed from V and 1 base from J, the gap between germline ends came to 10 bases. CDR3 amino acids: CASSLMGGGTDTQYF. The CDR3 DNA reads as TGTGCCAGCAGCTTAATGGGCGGCGGCACAGATACGCAGTATTTT.

Only one count was recorded for this clonotype. The chain uses TRBV10-2 and TRBJ1-1, with D possibly TRBD1 on 6 matching bases. Germline V gives CDR1 WSHSY, CDR2 SAAADI. V was shortened by 3 bases and J by 1 base, with 15 bases between the two germline ends. CDR3 length: 16 amino acids. CDR3 bases: TGCGCCAGCAGTGAACATCAAACAGGGAGGAACACTGAAGCTTTCTTT. Encoded protein: CASSEHQTGRNTEAFF.

Concerning this clonotype: The missing conserved phenylalanine or tryptophan at the end of this CDR3 makes a read error likely. The DNA is left out, because the CDR3 cannot be placed on it with certainty; the CDR3 is given as TCRdb lists it. The chain uses TRBV2 and TRBJ1-5. A total of 15 residues make up the CDR3, ends included. Germline V gene data show CDR1 as SNHLY and CDR2 as FYNNEI. This CDR3 is CASSEVRAPNQPPHC.

The table lists this clonotype with a few counts. This rearrangement joins TRBV6-2 or TRBV6-3 to TRBJ2-7, with 8 bases lining up with TRBD1. Germline CDR1 MNHEY, CDR2 SVGEGT. The CDR3 has 14 amino acids. The ends lost 6 bases at V and 0 bases at J; junction bases unmatched: 4. CDR3 residues: CASSVDRGSYEQYF. The CDR3 DNA reads as TGTGCCAGCAGCGTCGACAGGGGCTCCTACGAGCAGTACTTC.

This clonotype was observed a handful of times. This chain links TRBV5-4 with TRBJ1-5; a possible D gene is TRBD1 (5 bases). Trimming shortened V by 7 bases and J by 4 bases, and 12 bases separated the two germline ends. Germline V gene data show CDR1 as SGHNT and CDR2 as YYREEE (reference sequence). This CDR3 region has 13 residues. The CDR3 here is CASGVWGNQPQHF. In nucleotides, the CDR3 is TGTGCCAGCGGAGTGTGGGGGAATCAGCCCCAGCATTTT. The complete variable domain, with remaining parts taken from reference TRBV5-4 and TRBJ1-5, reads ETGVTQSPTHLIKTRGQQVTLRCSSQSGHNTVSWYQQALGQGPQFIFQYYREEENGRGNFPPRFSGLQFPNYSSELNVNALELDDSALYLCASGVWGNQPQHFGDGTRLSIL.

This clonotype was found a few times. V gene TRBV12-3 or TRBV12-4 combines with J gene TRBJ2-5; D remains ambiguous. There are 14 residues in the CDR3. The V and J ends lost 3 bases and 5 bases respectively, with 13 bases between them. This CDR3 is CASSLTQTGETQYF. The CDR3 DNA is TGTGCCAGCAGTTTGACACAGACTGGCGAGACCCAGTACTTC.